The source of this TCR beta chain is a study of pediatric ulcerative colitis. One to two pinch biopsies were taken from the rectum during colonoscopy. Turning to this clone: The antigen is unknown.

The assay was run at survey level. Sequencing depth was up to 500,000 reads per sample. TCRdb's copy holds only in-frame clones and misses some; the assay was immunoSEQ multiplex PCR. The data hold 15,000 to 20,000 clones, with roughly 70% observed a single time. Study outcomes and limitations: Ulcerative colitis patients shared more blood-rectal clones than controls. Two rectal clonotypes were found only in ulcerative colitis patients, all of them.

The ends were cut back, 3 bases at V and 4 bases at J, with 12 bases in the middle. The CDR3 is 14 amino acids. The germline V gene has CDR1 SGHNT and CDR2 YYREEE (reference sequence). Sequenced: gut tissue. V is TRBV5-4 and J is TRBJ2-3; no firm D call. This clonotype was sampled from a girl between 5 and 17 years old with moderate ulcerative colitis. CDR3 sequence: CASSSTEQPDTQYF. The CDR3 nucleotides read TGTGCCAGCAGCTCCACCGAACAGCCAGATACGCAGTATTTT.